The 5 T cell receptor beta chains below were found in one sample sequenced in a study of sequential checkpoint blockade in melanoma. Measured with immunoSEQ multiplex PCR; TCRdb has only the in-frame clones, and not every one. This repertoire shows roughly 1,500 clones, roughly 24% found once; its top ten account for 6.5% to 10%. The treatment was: randomized to nivolumab then ipilimumab (arm A) or the reverse (arm B). The sequences come from tumor tissue (inferred from file names), collected from a patient given nivolumab and ipilimumab in sequence. Every receptor here comes from a human donor with melanoma.

In its sample, this clone ranks as large. V gene TRBV6-8 combines with J gene TRBJ1-1; 9 positions match TRBD1. The CDR3 covers 18 residues. V lost 3 bases, J lost 1 base, and 12 bases stayed unmatched. The germline gives CDR1 MNHGY, CDR2 SAAAGT. The CDR3 DNA sequence: TGTGCCAGCAGTTATTCCTTAACAGGGGGCTTGAAGAACACTGAAGCTTTCTTT. This sequence encodes CASSYSLTGGLKNTEAFF.

In its sample, this clone ranks as medium-sized. The chain recombines TRBV12-5 with TRBJ1-1, with D possibly matching TRBD1 (6 bases). The CDR3 spans 16 residues. CDR1 is LGHNT and CDR2 is FRNRAP in the germline V gene. CDR3 coding DNA: TGTGCCAGCAACCTCAGAAGAGGGGGGATGAACACTGAAGCTTTCTTT. Protein sequence: CASNLRRGGMNTEAFF. Full variable domain (rest looked up from reference TRBV12-5 and TRBJ1-1): DARVTQTPRHKVTEMGQEVTMRCQPILGHNTVFWYRQTMMQGLELLAYFRNRAPLDDSGMPKDRFSAEMPDATLATLKIQPSEPRDSAVYFCASNLRRGGMNTEAFFGQGTRLTVV.

The CDR3, as DNA: TGCAGCGTATCGGACACAACCTACGAGCAGTACTTC. Protein sequence: CSVSDTTYEQYF. V gene TRBV29-1 combines with J gene TRBJ2-7; D possibly corresponds to TRBD1 (5 bases). Germline assignment: CDR1 SQVTM and CDR2 ANQGSEA. The CDR3 loop spans 12 amino acids. Deletions cut 6 bases from V and 2 bases from J, with 11 bases between.

This clone has only a few counts. The rearrangement joins TRBV11-3 to TRBJ2-2; TRBD2 might be the D (6 bases). There are 16 residues in the CDR3. The germline V gene has CDR1 SGHNT and CDR2 YENEEA. The germline V and J ends were trimmed by 3 bases and 4 bases, with 15 bases remaining between them. In DNA form, the CDR3 reads TGTGCCAGCAGCTTTTCTGGGTGGGGAGGCACCGGGGAGCTGTTTTTT. Residues: CASSFSGWGGTGELFF.

V gene TRBV15 combines with J gene TRBJ2-5, with D possibly called TRBD1 or TRBD2 (5 bases each). The germline gives CDR1 LNHNV, CDR2 YYDKDF (reference sequence). The CDR3 has 18 residues. V was pared by 4 bases and J by 6 bases, with 27 bases between. CDR3 sequence reads: CATSKAGTRDTKQQTQYF. The CDR3 DNA reads TGTGCCACCAGCAAGGCCGGGACCCGAGATACAAAACAACAGACCCAGTACTTC. Looking up the rest from reference TRBV15 and TRBJ2-5 gives the full variable domain: DAMVIQNPRYQVTQFGKPVTLSCSQTLNHNVMYWYQQKSSQAPKLLFHYYDKDFNNEADTPDNFQSRRPNTSFCFLDIRSPGLGDTAMYLCATSKAGTRDTKQQTQYFGPGTRLLVL.